The clone carrying this TCR beta chain appeared once. Its antigen is currently unknown. This record belongs to a study of a mutant IDH1 vaccine in newly diagnosed glioma. Time point noted: week 5, during vaccination. What each vaccine dose contained was 300 ug of mutant IDH1 20-mer peptide, accompanied by topical imiquimod. This CDR3 region has 13 residues. Trimming left V 1 base short and J 10 bases short, with 11 bases between. Looked up from germline, CDR1 is LNHNV and CDR2 is YYDKDF (reference sequence). Study-level results: Among top peripheral T cell clonotypes, changes seemed unrelated to pseudoprogression.

Assay used: immunoSEQ multiplex PCR; TCRdb lists only in-frame clones, some missing. This sample has about 25,000 clones; 65% to 80% occur once, and the top ten carry around 9%. This receptor was obtained from a man aged 35-49 years with glioma. The source was PBMCs, collected from a glioma patient whose treatment included an IDH1 peptide vaccine. The chain links TRBV15 to TRBJ2-1; no definite D call. The CDR3: CATSRAKGREQFF. In DNA, the CDR3 is TGTGCCACCAGCAGAGCAAAGGGCCGAGAGCAGTTCTTC.